These 26 T cell receptor beta chains originate from one sample sequenced in a study of blood T cell repertoires in COVID-19. Sequencing used immunoSEQ multiplex PCR; TCRdb keeps in-frame clones, though not all of them. The sample holds approximately 150,000 clones, roughly 82% seen once. The sequencing input was peripheral blood. These receptors were collected from a woman in her 70s with acute or convalescent COVID-19.

This clone has a handful of counts. The chain is built from TRBV7-2 and TRBJ2-2; a weak D match, TRBD2 (6 bases). This CDR3 region has 13 residues. Germline V lookup: CDR1 SGHTA, CDR2 FQGNSA. Trimming removed 5 bases at V and 4 bases at J, with 8 bases between. This CDR3 reads CASSRDFTGELFF. The CDR3 bases are TGTGCCAGCAGCCGGGACTTCACCGGGGAGCTGTTTTTT.

V gene TRBV18 combines with J gene TRBJ1-5; 10 positions match TRBD1. Germline lookup yields CDR1 KGHSH and CDR2 LQKENI. There are 14 residues in the CDR3. The junction had 7 bases not matched to a gene; V was cut back by 3 bases and J by 11 bases. DNA of the CDR3: TGTGCCAGCTCACCGGGGACAGGGGATCCGTCCCAGCATTTT. Its protein is CASSPGTGDPSQHF.

This chain joins TRBV7-2 and TRBJ1-1; tentatively, D is TRBD1 (5 bases). CDR3 length equals 13 residues. Germline loops: CDR1 SGHTA, CDR2 FQGNSA. Trimming pared 2 bases from V and 11 bases from J, leaving 15 bases between. CDR3 sequence (DNA): TGTGCCAGCAGCTTATACCAGGGATTGGTCGCTTTCTTT. Translating gives CASSLYQGLVAFF.

The chain recombines TRBV19 with TRBJ1-1, with 9 bases lining up with TRBD1. Germline CDR1 is LNHDA and CDR2 is SQIVND (reference sequence). V was pared by 5 bases and J by 1 base, with 5 bases of the junction left unmatched. The CDR3 extends over 15 amino acids. The DNA for the CDR3 is TGTGCCAGTAGTCCGGACAGGGGCTCGAACACTGAAGCTTTCTTT. This encodes CASSPDRGSNTEAFF.

The J gene is TRBJ2-3, the V gene TRBV5-1; 12 positions agree with TRBD2. Germline V CDR1 and CDR2: SGHRS, YFSETQ. V dropped 4 bases and J dropped 5; count of bases not matched to a gene: 8. The CDR3 spans 16 residues. CDR3 in DNA: TGCGCCAGCAGCGCTGGACTAGCGGGGAACCGAGATACGCAGTATTTT. Encoded protein: CASSAGLAGNRDTQYF.

This sequence joins TRBV6-1 and TRBJ2-7; D remains unclear. CDR1 is MNHNS and CDR2 is SASEGT in the germline V gene. The V gene lost 2 bases and the J gene lost 3 bases, with 11 bases spanning the gap. The CDR3 covers 14 residues. The CDR3 coding sequence is TGTGCCAGCAGTGAAAGCCTAGTTTACTACGAGCAGTACTTC. This sequence encodes CASSESLVYYEQYF.

This rearrangement joins TRBV6-5 to TRBJ2-1; 7 bases fit TRBD2. J lost 14 bases, V lost 5 bases, and 12 bases had no gene match. The CDR3 length is 13 residues. Germline V CDR1 and CDR2: MNHEY, SVGAGI. The CDR3 sequence: CASSPQPRGEKFF. In DNA form, the CDR3 reads TGTGCCAGCAGTCCTCAACCCCGGGGGGAAAAGTTCTTC.

V gene TRBV5-4 combines with J gene TRBJ2-1; D is ambiguous. This CDR3 region has 16 residues. V lost 1 base and J 2 bases, leaving 13 bases between the germline ends. From germline, CDR1 is SGHNT and CDR2 YYREEE (reference sequence). Here the CDR3 reads CASSLPVTNPYNEQFF. The CDR3 region has the DNA TGTGCCAGCAGCTTGCCAGTCACAAACCCCTACAATGAGCAGTTCTTC. Drawing the rest from reference TRBV5-4 and TRBJ2-1, the complete variable domain is ETGVTQSPTHLIKTRGQQVTLRCSSQSGHNTVSWYQQALGQGPQFIFQYYREEENGRGNFPPRFSGLQFPNYSSELNVNALELDDSALYLCASSLPVTNPYNEQFFGPGTRLTVL.

The rearrangement uses TRBV6-1 and TRBJ2-3, with 9 bases fitting TRBD1. There are 15 residues in the CDR3. Germline V CDR1 and CDR2: MNHNS, SASEGT. V gave up 1 base and J gave up 7 bases; unmatched junction bases: 6. CDR3 DNA sequence: TGTGCCAGCAGTGAAGGGACAGGGGCACCCCATACGCAGTATTTT. Protein sequence: CASSEGTGAPHTQYF.

This chain links TRBV6-5 with TRBJ2-1; D is perhaps TRBD1 (6 bases). CDR1 and CDR2 from the germline V gene are MNHEY and SVGAGI. The CDR3 length is 13 residues. Between the trimmed V and J ends, which lost 5 bases and 7 bases, there was a span of 12 bases. The CDR3 DNA is TGTGCCAGCAGTAACAGGGCAAGGAATGAGCAGTTCTTC. It codes for CASSNRARNEQFF.

The rearrangement uses TRBV3-1 (or the pseudogene TRBV3-2) and TRBJ2-3; 10 nucleotides align to TRBD2. The CDR3 has 16 residues. V gave up 4 bases and J gave up 2 bases; unmatched junction bases: 6. Germline assignment: CDR1 LGHDT and CDR2 YNNKEL (reference sequence). CDR3 amino acids: CASSLHGTSDTDTQYF. CDR3 sequence (DNA): TGTGCCAGCAGCCTTCATGGGACTAGCGACACAGATACGCAGTATTTT.

The chain employs TRBV27 and TRBJ2-3; D is perhaps TRBD1 (6 bases). CDR3 length: 17 residues. V lost 5 bases and J 5 bases, leaving 23 bases between the germline ends. Germline CDR1 MNHEY, CDR2 SMNVEV (reference sequence). The CDR3 nucleotides are TGTGCCAGCAGTCCCCAGATGGGGGCCCTACAAGTAGATACGCAGTATTTT. It translates to CASSPQMGALQVDTQYF.

The chain has TRBV4-1 and TRBJ2-3; D unclear. Germline CDR1 reads MGHRA; CDR2 reads YSYEKL. Trimming stripped 3 bases from V and 4 bases from J, with 23 bases between. The CDR3 is 18 residues long. The CDR3 DNA follows: TGCGCCAGCAGCCACAAGATACAGTATGGTGATAACTCAGATACGCAGTATTTT. This sequence encodes CASSHKIQYGDNSDTQYF.

This chain links TRBV20-1 with TRBJ2-6, with a weak D call TRBD1 (5 bases). The CDR3 contains 17 residues. Deletions cut 3 bases from V and 0 bases from J, with 15 bases between. Germline V CDR1 and CDR2: DFQATT, SNEGSKA (reference sequence). CDR3 amino acids: CSASMAGLISGANVLTF. The CDR3, as DNA: TGCAGTGCTAGTATGGCAGGGCTGATCTCTGGGGCCAACGTCCTGACTTTC.

This rearrangement joins TRBV7-2 to TRBJ1-6; possibly TRBD1 for D (5 bases). Trimming left V 5 bases short and J 4 bases short, with 12 bases between. CDR3 length: 15 residues. Germline-derived CDR1 and CDR2 are SGHTA and FQGNSA. CDR3 coding DNA: TGTGCCAGCAGCGGAATAGGGGCGTATAATTCACCCCTCCACTTT. Encoded protein: CASSGIGAYNSPLHF.

V usage is TRBV4-3 and J usage is TRBJ1-2; D perhaps matches TRBD1 (5 bases). The CDR3 extends over 14 amino acids. V was cut by 1 base and J by 6 bases, with 12 bases left in between. Germline CDR1 is LGHNA and CDR2 is YSLEER. The CDR3 region has the DNA TGCGCCAGCAGCCAAGGGGGGGGATATGATGGCTACACCTTC. Its protein is CASSQGGGYDGYTF.

The chain recombines TRBV30 with TRBJ1-3, with 8 positions matching TRBD1. J was trimmed by 4 bases and V by 5 bases; bases with no gene match: 7. Germline V gene sequence: CDR1 GTSNPN, CDR2 SVGIG (reference sequence). This CDR3 spans 14 amino acids. The CDR3 DNA is TGTGCCTGGGGGAGGACAGGGCTGGGAAACACCATATATTTT. This codes for CAWGRTGLGNTIYF.

The V gene is TRBV7-2, the J gene TRBJ1-6; no clear D. Trimming removed 3 bases from V and 8 bases from J, with 14 bases in between. This CDR3 comprises 15 residues. Germline V CDR1 and CDR2: SGHTA, FQGNSA. In DNA, the CDR3 is TGTGCCAGCAGCTTCGCTTATGACATTGATTCACCCCTCCACTTT. Its translation: CASSFAYDIDSPLHF.

This chain joins TRBV7-3 and TRBJ2-1; 10 nucleotides agree with TRBD2. After removal of 1 base from V and 5 bases from J, the junction contained 8 bases not matched to a gene. The CDR3 totals 17 residues. Germline lookup yields CDR1 SGHTA and CDR2 FQGTGA. The CDR3 bases are TGTGCCAGCAGCTTAAATAGCGGGGGGACCTCGAACAATGAGCAGTTCTTC. Protein sequence: CASSLNSGGTSNNEQFF.

The CDR3 coding sequence is TGTGCCAGCAGTTACCCTTCGAGACAGCCCGAGCAGTATTTT. Its translation: CASSYPSRQPEQYF. This sequence joins TRBV6-6 and TRBJ2-3; tentative D call: TRBD1 (5 bases). Germline values: CDR1 MNHNY, CDR2 SVGAGI (reference sequence). V lost 2 bases and J 11 bases, leaving 17 bases between the germline ends. This CDR3 contains 14 residues.

The J gene is TRBJ2-5, the V gene TRBV5-1; 11 bases are a match to TRBD2. Germline values: CDR1 SGHRS, CDR2 YFSETQ. This CDR3 is built from 14 residues. V was pared by 5 bases and J by 5 bases, with 5 bases of the junction left unmatched. CDR3 sequence: CASSISGGAETQYF. In DNA form, the CDR3 reads TGCGCCAGCAGTATTAGCGGGGGGGCCGAGACCCAGTACTTC.

This rearrangement joins TRBV5-1 to TRBJ2-3; 7 bases map to TRBD1. Germline V gene lookup returns CDR1 SGHRS and CDR2 YFSETQ. V was clipped by 7 bases and J by 3 bases; unmatched bases: 14. CDR3 length: 16 amino acids. The CDR3 region has the DNA TGCGCCAGCGGATGGAACCGGGACAGTTCGACAGATACGCAGTATTTT. Encoded protein: CASGWNRDSSTDTQYF.

The chain carries TRBV9 and TRBJ1-2; 8 bases are shared with TRBD1. In germline, CDR1 is SGDLS, CDR2 YYNGEE. The trim removed 4 bases at V and 5 bases at J, leaving 7 bases unmatched. This CDR3 region has 14 residues. CDR3 in amino acids: CASSSRQGRYGYTF. The CDR3 nucleotides are TGTGCCAGCAGCTCGCGACAGGGGCGTTATGGCTACACCTTC.

This chain links TRBV6-1 with TRBJ1-5; a weak D match, TRBD1 (6 bases). The CDR3 loop spans 14 amino acids. Looked up from germline, CDR1 is MNHNS and CDR2 is SASEGT. V shed 1 base and J shed 9 bases, with 13 bases lying between them. CDR3 amino acids: CASSEGGGSGPQHF. CDR3 bases: TGTGCCAGCAGTGAAGGGGGGGGCTCCGGGCCCCAGCATTTT.

The chain combines TRBV4-3 with TRBJ1-4; D possibly corresponds to TRBD1 (6 bases). V was clipped by 2 bases and J by 3 bases, with 13 bases between them. This CDR3 comprises 16 residues. Germline lookup yields CDR1 LGHNA and CDR2 YSLEER. The CDR3 DNA reads as TGCGCCAGCAGCCAACGCAAGACAGGTCCTAATGAAAAACTGTTTTTT. It specifies CASSQRKTGPNEKLFF.

The chain recombines TRBV19 with TRBJ1-6; 9 bases align to TRBD1. V dropped 4 bases and J dropped 0; count of bases not matched to a gene: 10. The V gene's germline CDR1 is LNHDA and CDR2 SQIVND (reference sequence). There are 19 residues in the CDR3. The CDR3 region has the DNA TGTGCCAGTAGTACCTCCGGGACAGGGTTCTTCTCCTATAATTCACCCCTCCACTTT. It translates to CASSTSGTGFFSYNSPLHF.